Included here is one T cell receptor (beta chain) sequence, with context. Its antigen is currently not known. Per-base quality was not reported, and no clone a single base away is much larger than it. The data stem from a study of blood T cells in healthy people across ages (dated by TCRdb to 2013 to 2016). With regard to the full study: Template switching captured roughly one uniquely barcoded TCR beta cDNA molecule per two T cells in model experiments. Using deep sequencing normalized with unique cDNA molecular identifiers, the study measured how TCR beta repertoire diversity changes with age. The donors were divided into four age groups: young (average around 15 years), middle-aged (about 39), aged (approximately 62) and long-lived (nearly 85). Two additional independent replicas of 1 million unique cDNA reads from the same blood draw were analyzed for two donors (one aged 18 to 29 and one aged 80 or older). Beyond this particular receptor, the publication reports: The CMV infection status of donors was not known, potentially confounding age-related changes in expanded clonotypes. Observed TCR beta diversity correlated strongly with the percentage of naive T cells measured by flow cytometry. Estimates of total diversity from one million sequenced T cells were regarded as lower bounds and underestimates. As age increased, observed TCR beta diversity per million T cells dropped in a roughly linear way, and a significant reduction was already evident by age 40. Conclusive comparison of naive and antigen-experienced compartments was prevented by the profiling of bulk unsorted PBMCs. The long-lived group showed more naive CD4+ T cells, fewer expanded clones and increased TCR diversity than the aged group, suggesting age selection.

The library came from 5' RACE. Sequenced using an Illumina HiSeq 2500. A second PCR of roughly 6 to 12 cycles was run with a J-beta primer mix and a sample-barcoded 5' primer. Each TCR beta cDNA molecule received a unique molecular identifier from a template-switch 5' adaptor carrying 12 random nucleotides. Each sample yielded at least 2.5 million CDR3-containing paired-end reads. All of the RNA was converted into first-strand cDNA using the Mint cDNA synthesis kit, with a TRBC-specific oligonucleotide serving as the primer. After uracil-DNA glycosylase treatment, a first 18-cycle PCR used universal primers M1SS and BC2_uni_R on all cDNA. The paper's data handling went like this. Each sample was normalized by randomly selecting 1 million high-quality reads, each carrying a distinct molecular identifier. Instead of being binned into consensus sequences, reads that shared molecular identifiers were thrown out. MiTCR, run with a Q25 quality threshold and the strictest error-elimination algorithm, handled CDR3 identification, clonotype clustering and error correction. A nonparametric unseen species model with Euler transformation was used to estimate a lower bound on total TCR beta diversity. TCRdb ran its own pipeline on the public reads, namely fastp trimming at Q25 and MiXCR clone calling, and kept in-frame beta chains. For every CDR3 protein sequence, its rows merge into one entry that carries the most common genes and DNA. Clone size and V and J calls follow TCRdb, not the original study. In this sample the table shows 750,000 to 850,000 distinct CDR3 sequences, 25% of which occur a single time. Clones ranked in the top ten supply roughly 3.5% of the sample.

Taken from the germline V gene, the CDR1 and CDR2 loops are MNHEY and SVGEGT. At the junction V is shortened by 6 bases and J by 1 base; bases outside the gene matches: 15. The CDR3 goes from the cysteine to the phenylalanine over 18 residues. The sequence is cut down to CDR3 DNA, 54 bases in frame from base 1. Systemically healthy Caucasian individuals from Russia, around 38 in total and aged about 6 to 100 years, were included as donors. Each donor gave about 10 milliliters of peripheral blood, drawn into EDTA-treated Vacutainer tubes. Ficoll-Paque density-gradient centrifugation was used to isolate PBMCs, with at least 6.5 million per sample. Trizol reagent was used to extract total RNA from the PBMCs, yielding at least 5 micrograms per sample. For every donor, flow cytometry on a PBMC aliquot measured the percentage of naive CD45RAhigh/CD27high T cells. This same sample was also taken into another study, of T cells of mothers and their children. As that second paper reports: Donors were nine systemically healthy Caucasian individuals: three mothers and their six children. cDNA synthesis consumed the entire amount of extracted RNA, loaded at approximately 1.4 ug RNA in each 15 ul reaction. In the second PCR, the M1S primer introduced both the sample barcodes and 2-4 random nucleotides. Over 9 million TCR beta CDR3 reads were obtained for each mother, and approximately 3.2 million reads were obtained for each child. TCR recombination output is similarly shaped by thymic selection in related and unrelated pairs, with a minor effect exerted by inherited differences. Normalized repertoire overlap in related mother-child pairs was always slightly higher than in unrelated mother-child pairs, but the difference was never significant. Persistent microchimeric T cell clones were not detected, at a sensitivity of around 95 clones per million clonotypes. The study used deep NGS to compare TCR beta repertoires of mothers and children, seeking features distinguishing related mother-child pairs from unrelated individuals. Mothers averaged roughly 36 +/- 4 years of age and children averaged roughly 11 +/- 4 years. After adapters were ligated using NEBNext reagents, the libraries underwent 100+100 nt paired-end sequencing on an Illumina HiSeq 2000. Mother and child libraries were prepared a month apart and sequenced in separate runs to prevent cross-contamination. Between roughly 500,000 and 2,300,000 distinct TCR beta clonotypes were identified per donor. Naive TCR beta clonotypes were estimated from low-frequency clonotypes matched to each donor's FACS-determined naive share, without sorting.

The V and J segments used are TRBV6-2 or TRBV6-3 and TRBJ2-1, with TRBD1 matching 7 junction bases. Input material: blood. This receptor was identified in a boy between 5 and 17 years old in good health. The DNA is as follows: TGTGCCAGCAGACAGGGGTCTAAGGTTTCCCTTTCCTACAATGAGCAGTTCTTC. It translates as CASRQGSKVSLSYNEQFF.